A selection of T cell receptor beta chains follows, all from one sample in a study of blood T cells in healthy people across ages. One entry per CDR3 protein, called by TCRdb with MiXCR from the 5' RACE reads. The sample includes fewer than 2,000,000 distinct CDR3 sequences, roughly 32% of them seen just once. What was sequenced was blood. The receptors derive from a woman between 25 and 40 years old in good health. Each CDR3 is given with its conserved first and last residue.

j_call: TRBJ1-3; v_call: TRBV12-3/TRBV12-4; cdr3_aa: CASSVSGVVRDRRNTIYF
j_call: TRBJ2-3; v_call: TRBV7-9; cdr3_aa: CASSSLAGGLADTQYF
j_call: TRBJ2-7; v_call: TRBV20-1; cdr3_aa: CSARVWASGPEQYF
j_call: TRBJ2-1; v_call: TRBV6-1; cdr3_aa: CASSDGWDSYNEQFF
j_call: TRBJ2-7; v_call: TRBV7-9; cdr3_aa: CVSTRVSSYEQYF
j_call: TRBJ1-1; v_call: TRBV5-1; cdr3_aa: CASSQWTGGSDTEAFF
j_call: TRBJ2-5; v_call: TRBV4-2; cdr3_aa: CANSQTQSGGAGKTQYF
j_call: TRBJ1-5; v_call: TRBV5-6; cdr3_aa: CASSLAGQGHQPQHF
j_call: TRBJ2-5; v_call: TRBV7-6; cdr3_aa: CASSLEAGGRETQYF
j_call: TRBJ1-2; v_call: TRBV27; cdr3_aa: CASRLTDRGHGYTF
j_call: TRBJ2-1; v_call: TRBV5-1; cdr3_aa: CASSFETGVYNEQFF
j_call: TRBJ2-3; v_call: TRBV20-1; cdr3_aa: CSARSERGTDTQYF
j_call: TRBJ2-1; v_call: TRBV11-2; cdr3_aa: CASSHFRGTYNEQFF
j_call: TRBJ2-5; v_call: TRBV9; cdr3_aa: CASSPWGGEETQYF
j_call: TRBJ2-5; v_call: TRBV5-1; cdr3_aa: CASSLQTRIQETQYF
j_call: TRBJ1-1; v_call: TRBV7-6; cdr3_aa: CAISLDWNTEAFF
j_call: TRBJ2-7; v_call: TRBV20-1; cdr3_aa: CSAPGLAGGGSYEQYF
j_call: TRBJ1-6; v_call: TRBV4-1; cdr3_aa: CASSQVSRGRDNSPLHF
j_call: TRBJ2-3; v_call: TRBV4-1; cdr3_aa: CASSQVGVAARDTQYF
j_call: TRBJ2-7; v_call: TRBV7-3; cdr3_aa: CASSLGLVGHEQYF
j_call: TRBJ1-2; v_call: TRBV12-3/TRBV12-4; cdr3_aa: CASTLGEDGYTF
j_call: TRBJ1-5; v_call: TRBV19; cdr3_aa: CASTVNNQPQHF
j_call: TRBJ1-1; v_call: TRBV3-1; cdr3_aa: CASSRDRAITEAFF
j_call: TRBJ2-7; v_call: TRBV20-1; cdr3_aa: CSASRNEQYF
j_call: TRBJ2-7; v_call: TRBV9; cdr3_aa: CASSATTADNYEQYF
j_call: TRBJ2-1; v_call: TRBV21-1; cdr3_aa: CASAGVEQFF
j_call: TRBJ2-7; v_call: TRBV7-9; cdr3_aa: CASSTNKTYEQYF
j_call: TRBJ1-4; v_call: TRBV7-9; cdr3_aa: CASSYQQGGNEKLFF
j_call: TRBJ1-4; v_call: TRBV25-1; cdr3_aa: CASNSDEKLFF
j_call: TRBJ2-7; v_call: TRBV2; cdr3_aa: CASSEAIRRREYEQYF
j_call: -; v_call: TRBV27; cdr3_aa: CASSLGTGWLETQYF
j_call: TRBJ2-5; v_call: TRBV10-3; cdr3_aa: CAISDTKGIGETQYF